The 13 T cell receptor beta chains below all came from one sample that was sequenced in a study of cytomegalovirus exposure and HLA in healthy donors. Primers: 60 Vbeta forward and 13 Jbeta reverse. Sequencing used immunoSEQ multiplex PCR; TCRdb keeps in-frame clones, though not all of them. The table lists 120,000 to 150,000 clones, around 75% of them singletons. Material: PBMCs. These receptors came from a female donor in good health and CMV-seronegative.

As concerns this clone: Without the conserved terminal phenylalanine or tryptophan, this CDR3 likely stems from a read error. This rearrangement joins TRBV27 to TRBJ1-5; 8 bases line up with TRBD1. V lost 4 bases and J lost 2; bases outside the gene matches: 1. The CDR3 length is 14 residues. Germline CDR1 is MNHEY and CDR2 is SMNVEV (reference sequence). The CDR3 spells CASSSGQGNQPQHV. The CDR3 DNA reads TGTGCCAGCAGTTCGGGACAGGGCAATCAGCCCCAGCATGTT.

The rearrangement uses TRBV4-1 and TRBJ2-1; D possibly corresponds to TRBD2 (6 bases). Germline V gene sequence: CDR1 MGHRA, CDR2 YSYEKL. The length of the CDR3 is 16 residues. Trimming cost V 4 bases and J 7 bases, with 20 bases left between them. CDR3 nucleotide sequence: TGCGCCAGCAGCCCCATCTTCGGGAGTGTGGGGAATGAGCAGTTCTTC. Encoded protein: CASSPIFGSVGNEQFF.

The rearrangement uses TRBV7-3 and TRBJ1-1; D unclear. V shed 1 base and J shed 6 bases, with 12 bases lying between them. Germline lookup yields CDR1 SGHTA and CDR2 FQGTGA. The CDR3 sequence is 14 residues long. Written as DNA, the CDR3 is TGTGCCAGCAGCTTAATCGGTTCTCGGGCTGAAGCTTTCTTT. This codes for CASSLIGSRAEAFF.

The rearrangement links TRBV2 to TRBJ1-1; possible D gene TRBD1, 5 bases. Between the trimmed V and J ends, which lost 1 base and 1 base, there was a span of 7 bases. Germline assignment: CDR1 SNHLY and CDR2 FYNNEI. This CDR3 spans 14 amino acids. The CDR3 bases are TGTGCCAGCAGTGAAGACAGGACGAACACTGAAGCTTTCTTT. It encodes CASSEDRTNTEAFF. The full variable domain, its missing parts supplied by reference TRBV2 and TRBJ1-1, is EPEVTQTPSHQVTQMGQEVILRCVPISNHLYFYWYRQILGQKVEFLVSFYNNEISEKSEIFDDQFSVERPDGSNFTLKIRSTKLEDSAMYFCASSEDRTNTEAFFGQGTRLTVV.

With regard to this clone: Distinct nucleotide sequences in the sample also encode this CDR3. The chain employs TRBV28 and TRBJ1-1, with 7 bases that match TRBD1. The ends lost 6 bases at V and 0 bases at J; junction bases unmatched: 1. CDR1 and CDR2 (germline): MDHEN, SYDVKM. There are 13 residues in the CDR3. The CDR3: CASRTGMNTEAFF. In DNA, the CDR3 is TGTGCCAGCAGGACAGGGATGAACACTGAAGCTTTCTTT.

The chain joins TRBV27 to TRBJ2-4; D ambiguous. The CDR3 is 16 residues long. V was trimmed by 2 bases and J by 0 bases, leaving 11 bases between them. From germline, CDR1 is MNHEY and CDR2 SMNVEV (reference sequence). Written as DNA, the CDR3 is TGTGCCAGCAGTTTAATGGTAGATCTAGCCAAAAACATTCAGTACTTC. Translation gives CASSLMVDLAKNIQYF.

The rearrangement links TRBV5-4 to TRBJ2-3, with TRBD2 matching 7 bases. Germline-derived CDR1 and CDR2 are SGHNT and YYREEE (reference sequence). The CDR3 runs to 16 residues. After removal of 0 bases from V and 3 bases from J, the junction contained 7 bases not matched to a gene. The DNA for the CDR3 is TGTGCCAGCAGCTTGGGTACTAGCGTTGGTACAGATACGCAGTATTTT. Amino acid sequence: CASSLGTSVGTDTQYF.

The chain recombines TRBV28 with TRBJ2-7; D possibly corresponds to TRBD1 (6 bases). The germline gives CDR1 MDHEN, CDR2 SYDVKM. CDR3 length equals 13 residues. The V gene lost 8 bases and the J gene lost 3 bases, with 14 bases spanning the gap. CDR3 nucleotide sequence: TGTGCCAGCGCTTTTGGACAGAACTACGAGCAGTACTTC. It translates to CASAFGQNYEQYF.

The J gene is TRBJ1-2, the V gene TRBV9; 8 bases fit TRBD1. The CDR3 is 14 residues long. Germline CDR1 and CDR2: SGDLS and YYNGEE. Trimming took 4 bases from V and 3 from J; bases not matched to a gene: 5. The CDR3: CASSTRTGYYGYTF. The CDR3 DNA reads TGTGCCAGCAGCACAAGGACAGGGTACTATGGCTACACCTTC.

The CDR3 loop reads CASSEGTSGDTQYF. The CDR3 DNA reads TGCGCCAGCAGCGAAGGGACTAGCGGAGATACGCAGTATTTT. The chain joins TRBV5-1 to TRBJ2-3; 11 bases map to TRBD2. The CDR3 extends over 14 amino acids. Looked up from germline, CDR1 is SGHRS and CDR2 is YFSETQ. J lost 5 bases, V lost 4 bases, and 3 bases had no gene match.

The chain joins TRBV7-2 to TRBJ2-1; tentatively, D is TRBD2 (6 bases). This CDR3 is 13 amino acids long. V lost 1 base, J lost 10 bases, and 11 bases lay in between. CDR1 and CDR2 from the germline V gene are SGHTA and FQGNSA. The chain's CDR3 is CASSLVGGNEQFF. For the CDR3, the DNA is TGTGCCAGCAGCTTAGTGGGCGGGAACGAGCAGTTCTTC. The whole variable domain, filled in from reference TRBV7-2 and TRBJ2-1, reads GAGVSQSPSNKVTEKGKDVELRCDPISGHTALYWYRQSLGQGLEFLIYFQGNSAPDKSGLPSDRFSAERTGGSVSTLTIQRTQQEDSAVYLCASSLVGGNEQFFGPGTRLTVL.

In this sample, this clone turned up a few times. The CDR3, as DNA: TGTGCCATCAGTGACCGGGGTGGAAAACTGTTTTTT. Translating gives CAISDRGGKLFF. This sequence joins TRBV10-3 and TRBJ1-4; D is unclear. The CDR3 spans 12 residues. From germline, CDR1 is ENHRY and CDR2 SYGVKD. Trimming left V 3 bases short and J 10 bases short, with 9 bases between.

The V gene is TRBV7-9, the J gene TRBJ2-3; 12 bases align to TRBD2. CDR1 SEHNR and CDR2 FQNEAQ come from the germline V gene (reference sequence). This CDR3 contains 18 residues. After removal of 5 bases from V and 3 bases from J, the junction contained 12 bases not matched to a gene. CDR3 loop: CASSGTPLAGGRTDTQYF. CDR3 DNA sequence: TGTGCCAGCAGCGGTACCCCACTAGCGGGAGGTCGTACAGATACGCAGTATTTT.